This T cell receptor beta chain was sequenced for a study of vaccination and CD4 T cells after COVID-19 (dated by TCRdb to between 2021 and 2023). For context, the study as a whole: Every convalescent patient had a positive nasal swab PCR test for SARS-CoV-2, with mild disease in under ten patients and severe disease in one. The convalescent cohort comprised six males and four females, including two Hispanic individuals, seven Caucasians, two Asians and one multiracial person. Two doses of either the Pfizer-BioNTech BNT162b2 vaccine (n=8) or the Moderna mRNA-1273 vaccine (n=2) were administered to participants. Post-COVID blood samples from convalescent patients were collected a median of around 110 days after diagnosis, with a range of roughly 35 to 180 days. Post-vaccine blood samples were taken a median of roughly 75 days after the second vaccine dose, with a range of roughly 14 to 241 days. Culture stimuli were overlapping spike peptide pools from SARS-CoV-2 and from the common cold coronaviruses HCoV-NL63, HCoV-OC43 and HCoV-229E. Control cultures received a CEFX viral epitope pool as the positive control, an HIV-1 Nef peptide pool as the negative control, or no peptide. In under twelve COVID-19 convalescent patients and several infection-naive healthy vaccine recipients, researchers compared the spike-specific CD4+ TCR repertoire from before mRNA vaccination with the repertoire from after. The paper as a whole reports these results and caveats: Among the post-vaccine SARS-CoV-2-reactive clones in convalescent patients, a median approximately 90% showed up only after vaccination, which suggests vaccine-specific priming. Only a relatively small number of convalescent patients were included in the study, and early timepoints following natural infection were not analyzed. In convalescent patients, nearly all vaccine-specific clones (304 of 307) were found to be mono-reactive for SARS-CoV-2 spike rather than cross-reactive with common cold coronaviruses. The median count of SARS-CoV-2-reactive clonotypes went up from about 23 after infection to some 38 after vaccination, although the change was not significant.

The method was PCR. DNA from cultured CD4+ T cells was subjected to TCR sequencing with the Oncomine TCR Beta short-read assay at the Johns Hopkins FTIC core. The QIAamp micro DNA kit was used to extract genomic DNA from the cultured CD4+ T cells. Oncomine TCR Beta libraries made from cultured CD4+ T cells were pooled using unique dual indexes and sequenced on an Illumina iSeq 100. The original pipeline was this. Non-productive sequences were removed, and CDR3s that did not start with C, did not end with F or W, or were shorter than 7 amino acids were discarded. Antigen-specific clonotypes were identified with the MANAFEST web application by comparing peptide-stimulated wells with reference and other culture wells. For a clone to be called positive, the clone needed an FDR below 0.05, an odds ratio above 5, and a productive frequency above 0.1% in at least two of three replicate wells. Cross-reactive clonotypes were defined as significantly expanded in both SARS-CoV-2 spike wells and at least one common cold coronavirus spike condition. Similarity between CDR3 sequences was evaluated in R version 3.6.1 using Levenshtein distances (stringdist) and unrooted phylogenetic trees (ape). TCRdb reprocessed the public reads (quality trimming at Q25 with fastp, clone calling with MiXCR) and kept in-frame beta chains. Each entry is one CDR3 protein sequence, shown with its most common DNA and genes. It is TCRdb's table, rather than the study itself, that gives the V and J calls and clone size. The sample records under 5,500 distinct CDR3 sequences, around 80% of which are singletons. The top ten constitute 15% to 20% of the sample.

The treatment or condition tag for this specimen amounts to: approximately nine-day PBMC culture with coronavirus spike peptide pools or control peptides (ViraFEST assay). The ViraFEST assay was used in the study, in which antigen-specific T cells were expanded with peptide pools and expanded clonotypes were subsequently identified by TCR sequencing. Positive SARS-CoV-2 PCR tests in the convalescent patients dated from March to December 2020, before Alpha, Beta and Delta variants emerged in the United States. Each well held around 2 million PBMCs cultured with approximately 10 ug/ml peptide pools in IMDM containing around 5% human AB serum and around 10 IU/ml IL-2. Half of the culture medium was replaced with fresh IL-2-containing medium on days 3 and 7. CD4+ T cells were isolated after roughly nine days of culture through negative selection using the EasySep CD4+ T cell isolation kit. Ficoll-Paque Plus gradient centrifugation was used to isolate PBMCs from whole blood, and the isolated PBMCs were then either used fresh or cryopreserved at -140C. Culture conditions were generally each tested in triplicate wells.

This clonotype was seen a single time. Its antigen is unknown. No base quality values were provided; no much bigger clone lies one nucleotide off. One read yields weak evidence. Relative to germline, V is 4 bases shorter and J is 4 bases shorter, with 17 bases between their ends. Reading from cysteine to phenylalanine, the CDR3 counts 16 amino acids. The sequence is cut down to CDR3 DNA, 48 bases in frame from base 1. The CDR1 and CDR2 encoded by the germline V gene are SGHTA and FQGNSA. The source is a human donor who had recovered from COVID-19. The sequence is built from TRBV7-2 and TRBJ1-3; the D gene is unclear. What was sequenced was CD4+ T cells from blood, cultured in vitro. The nucleotide sequence reads TGTGCCAGCAGCTACGACGGCCCTCTAGGAGGAAACACCATATATTTT. Translated, it gives CASSYDGPLGGNTIYF.